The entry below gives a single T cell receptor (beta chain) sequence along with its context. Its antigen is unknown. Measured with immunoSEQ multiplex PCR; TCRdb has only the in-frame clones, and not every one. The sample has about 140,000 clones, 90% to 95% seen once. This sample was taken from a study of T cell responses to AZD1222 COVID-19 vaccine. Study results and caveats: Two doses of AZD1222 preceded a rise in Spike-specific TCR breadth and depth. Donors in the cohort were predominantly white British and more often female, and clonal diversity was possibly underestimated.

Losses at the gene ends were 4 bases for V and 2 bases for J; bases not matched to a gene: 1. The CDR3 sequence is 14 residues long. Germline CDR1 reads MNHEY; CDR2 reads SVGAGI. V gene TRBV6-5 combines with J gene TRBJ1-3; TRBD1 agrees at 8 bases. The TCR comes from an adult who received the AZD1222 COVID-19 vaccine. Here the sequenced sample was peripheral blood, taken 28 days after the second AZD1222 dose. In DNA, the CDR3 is TGTGCCAGCAGTTTCAGGGGGCCTGGAAACACCATATATTTT. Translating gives CASSFRGPGNTIYF.